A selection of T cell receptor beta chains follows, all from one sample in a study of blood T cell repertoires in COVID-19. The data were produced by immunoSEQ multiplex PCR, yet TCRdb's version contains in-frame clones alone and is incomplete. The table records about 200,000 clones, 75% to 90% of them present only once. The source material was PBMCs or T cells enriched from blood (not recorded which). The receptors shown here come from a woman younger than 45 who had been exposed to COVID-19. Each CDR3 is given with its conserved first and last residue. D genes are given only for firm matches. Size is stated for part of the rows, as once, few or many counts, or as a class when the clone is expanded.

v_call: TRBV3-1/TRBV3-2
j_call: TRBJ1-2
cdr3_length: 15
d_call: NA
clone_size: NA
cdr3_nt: TGTGCCAGCAGCCAAGACTTTGGACAGCTCTATGGCTACACCTTC
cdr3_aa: CASSQDFGQLYGYTF

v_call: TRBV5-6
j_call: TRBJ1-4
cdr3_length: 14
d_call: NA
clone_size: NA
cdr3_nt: TGTGCCAGCAGCCCGGCCGGGTCCAATGAAAAACTGTTTTTT
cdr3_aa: CASSPAGSNEKLFF

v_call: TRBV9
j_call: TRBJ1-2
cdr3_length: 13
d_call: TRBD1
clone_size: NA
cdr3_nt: TGTGCCAGCAGCCCTCAGGGGGCATATGGCTACACCTTC
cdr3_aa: CASSPQGAYGYTF

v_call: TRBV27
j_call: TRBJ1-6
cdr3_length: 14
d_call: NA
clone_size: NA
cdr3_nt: TGTGCCAGCAGTTTAATGCAGGGCGGATCACCCCTCCACTTT
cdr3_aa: CASSLMQGGSPLHF

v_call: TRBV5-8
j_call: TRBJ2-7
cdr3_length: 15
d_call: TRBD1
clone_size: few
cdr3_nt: TGTGCCAGCAGACTGGAGGGACAGGGGTCCTACGAGCAGTACTTC
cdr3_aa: CASRLEGQGSYEQYF

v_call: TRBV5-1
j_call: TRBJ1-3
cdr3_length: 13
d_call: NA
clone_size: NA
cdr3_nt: TGCGCCAGCAGCTTGAGGGGCGGAAACACCATATATTTT
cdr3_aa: CASSLRGGNTIYF

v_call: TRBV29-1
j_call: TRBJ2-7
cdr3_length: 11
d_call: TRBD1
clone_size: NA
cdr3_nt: TGCAGCGCAGGGGGTTCCTACGAGCAGTACTTC
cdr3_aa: CSAGGSYEQYF

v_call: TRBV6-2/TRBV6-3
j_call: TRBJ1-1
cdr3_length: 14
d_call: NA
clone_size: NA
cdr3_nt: TGTGCCAGCAGTTACCAGACAGGGAACACTGAAGCTTTCTTT
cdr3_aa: CASSYQTGNTEAFF

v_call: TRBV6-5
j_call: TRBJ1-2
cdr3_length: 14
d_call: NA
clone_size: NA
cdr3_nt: TGTGCCAGCAGTTTACAGGGTACCGGCTATGGCTACACCTTC
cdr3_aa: CASSLQGTGYGYTF

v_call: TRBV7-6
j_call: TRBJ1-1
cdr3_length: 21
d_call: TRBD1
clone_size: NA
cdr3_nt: TGTGCCAGCAGCTTGAGGGTGGGGGACAGGGGGCCGCCAACCTTAGGAACTGAAGCTTTCTTT
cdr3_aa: CASSLRVGDRGPPTLGTEAFF

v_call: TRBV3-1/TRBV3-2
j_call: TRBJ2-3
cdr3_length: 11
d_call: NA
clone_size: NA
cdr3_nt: TGTGCCAGCAGCCGTCAAGATACGCAGTATTTT
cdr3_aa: CASSRQDTQYF

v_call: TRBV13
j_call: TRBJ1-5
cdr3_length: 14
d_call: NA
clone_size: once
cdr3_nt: TGTGCCAGCAGCAAACAGGGCACAAACCAGCCCCAGCATTTT
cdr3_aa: CASSKQGTNQPQHF

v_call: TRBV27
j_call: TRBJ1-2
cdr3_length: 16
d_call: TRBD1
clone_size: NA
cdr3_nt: TGTGCCAGCGGATATCTAGAGGGACAGTTGAACTATGGCTACACCTTC
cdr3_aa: CASGYLEGQLNYGYTF

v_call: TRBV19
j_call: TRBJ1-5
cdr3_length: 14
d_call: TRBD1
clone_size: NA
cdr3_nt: TGTGCCTCAAAGGACAGGGGTGCAAATCAGCCCCAGCATTTT
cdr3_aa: CASKDRGANQPQHF

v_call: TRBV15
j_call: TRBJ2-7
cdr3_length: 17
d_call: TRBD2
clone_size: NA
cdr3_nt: TGTGCCACCAGCACCATCGGAAGCGGGGGGGGCCTTTACGAGCAGTACTTC
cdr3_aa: CATSTIGSGGGLYEQYF

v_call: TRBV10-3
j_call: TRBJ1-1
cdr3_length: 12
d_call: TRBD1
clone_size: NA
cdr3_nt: TGTGCCATCAGTGAGTCACAGGGGAGGGCTTTCTTT
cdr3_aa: CAISESQGRAFF

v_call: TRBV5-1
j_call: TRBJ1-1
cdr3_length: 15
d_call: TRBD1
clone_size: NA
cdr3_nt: TGCGCCAGCAGCTCAACAGGGGGACAGGGCACTGAAGCTTTCTTT
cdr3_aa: CASSSTGGQGTEAFF

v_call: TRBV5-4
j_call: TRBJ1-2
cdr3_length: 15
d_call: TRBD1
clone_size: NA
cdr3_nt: TGTGCCAGCAGCTTGTGGGCAGGGGGCGCGGAGGGCTACACCTTC
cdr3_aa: CASSLWAGGAEGYTF

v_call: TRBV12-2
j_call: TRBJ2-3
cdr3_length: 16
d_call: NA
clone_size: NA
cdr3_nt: TGTGCAAGTCGCTCAGGAGGTGGGAGCGGGGGTGATACGCAGTATTTT
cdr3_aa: CASRSGGGSGGDTQYF

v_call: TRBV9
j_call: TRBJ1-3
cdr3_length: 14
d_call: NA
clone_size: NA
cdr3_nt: TGTGCCAGCTCGGTGGGGGCCTTTGGAAACACCATATATTTT
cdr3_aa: CASSVGAFGNTIYF

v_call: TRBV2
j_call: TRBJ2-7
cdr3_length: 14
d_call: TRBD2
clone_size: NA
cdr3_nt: TGTGCCAGCAGTGACAGGACTAGACACTACGAGCAGTACTTC
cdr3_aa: CASSDRTRHYEQYF

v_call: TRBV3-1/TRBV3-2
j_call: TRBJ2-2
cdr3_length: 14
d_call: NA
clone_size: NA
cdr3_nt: TGTGCCAGCAGTCGACAGGCGAACACCGGGGAGCTGTTTTTT
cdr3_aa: CASSRQANTGELFF

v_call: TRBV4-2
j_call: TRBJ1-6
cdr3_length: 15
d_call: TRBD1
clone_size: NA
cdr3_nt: TGTGCCAGCAGCACCCGGACAGGGTATAATTCACCCCTCCACTTT
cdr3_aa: CASSTRTGYNSPLHF

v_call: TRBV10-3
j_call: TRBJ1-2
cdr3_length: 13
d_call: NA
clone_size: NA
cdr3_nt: TGTGCCATCAGTGTCCAGGATACCTATGGCTACACCTTC
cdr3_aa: CAISVQDTYGYTF

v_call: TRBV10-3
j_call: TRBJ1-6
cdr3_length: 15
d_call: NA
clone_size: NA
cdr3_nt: TGTGCCATCAGAACCACAAACAATCAGGGTTCACCCCTCCACTTT
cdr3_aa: CAIRTTNNQGSPLHF

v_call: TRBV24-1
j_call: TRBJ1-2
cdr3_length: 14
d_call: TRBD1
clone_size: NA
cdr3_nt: TGTGCCACCAGTGATGCCGGGACAGGCTATGGCTACACCTTC
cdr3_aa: CATSDAGTGYGYTF

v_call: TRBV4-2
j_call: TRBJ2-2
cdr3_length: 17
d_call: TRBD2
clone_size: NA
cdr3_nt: TGTGCCAGCAGCCAGACCCGCGGGGGAGGATTAACCGGGGAGCTGTTTTTT
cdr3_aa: CASSQTRGGGLTGELFF

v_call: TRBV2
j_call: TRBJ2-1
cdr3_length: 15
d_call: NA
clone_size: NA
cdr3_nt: TGTGCCAGCAGTGAAGCGCCAGGTTTGGCCAATGAGCAGTTCTTC
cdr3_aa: CASSEAPGLANEQFF

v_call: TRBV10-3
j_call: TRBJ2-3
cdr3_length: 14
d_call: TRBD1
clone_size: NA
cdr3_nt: TGTGCCATCAGTGGGACAGGGAAAACCGATACGCAGTATTTT
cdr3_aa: CAISGTGKTDTQYF

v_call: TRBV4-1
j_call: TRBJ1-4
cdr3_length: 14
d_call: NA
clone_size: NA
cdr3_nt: TGCGCCAGCAGCCAAGGGCAGGACACTGAAAAACTGTTTTTT
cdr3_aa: CASSQGQDTEKLFF

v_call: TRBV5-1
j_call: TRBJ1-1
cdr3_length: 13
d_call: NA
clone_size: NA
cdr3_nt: TGCGCCAGCAGCTTGGTGGGGGGAGCTGAAGCTTTCTTT
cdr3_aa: CASSLVGGAEAFF

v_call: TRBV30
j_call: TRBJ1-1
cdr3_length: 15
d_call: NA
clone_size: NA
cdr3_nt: TGTGCCTGGAGTCCCCGGGCAGGGAAGAGCACTGAAGCTTTCTTT
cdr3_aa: CAWSPRAGKSTEAFF

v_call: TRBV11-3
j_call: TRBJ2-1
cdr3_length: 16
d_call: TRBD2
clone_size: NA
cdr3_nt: TGTGCCAGCAGCCTAGAGGGGACTAGCGGGGGCAATGAGCAGTTCTTC
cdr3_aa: CASSLEGTSGGNEQFF

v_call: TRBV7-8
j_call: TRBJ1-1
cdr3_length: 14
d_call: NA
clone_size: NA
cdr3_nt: TGTGCCAGCAGCTTTAACAACATGAACACTGAAGCTTTCTTT
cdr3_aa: CASSFNNMNTEAFF

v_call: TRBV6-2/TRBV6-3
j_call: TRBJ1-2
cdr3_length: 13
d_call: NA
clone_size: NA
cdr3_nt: TGTGCCAGCAGTTACGGACAGATCTATGGCTACACCTTC
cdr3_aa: CASSYGQIYGYTF

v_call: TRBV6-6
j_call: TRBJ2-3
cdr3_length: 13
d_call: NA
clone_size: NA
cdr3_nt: TGTGCCAGCAGTTACACAGACACAGATACGCAGTATTTT
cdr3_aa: CASSYTDTDTQYF

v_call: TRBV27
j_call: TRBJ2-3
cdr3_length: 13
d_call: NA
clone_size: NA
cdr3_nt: TGTGCCAGCAAGGACAGTCGCACAGATACGCAGTATTTT
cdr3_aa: CASKDSRTDTQYF

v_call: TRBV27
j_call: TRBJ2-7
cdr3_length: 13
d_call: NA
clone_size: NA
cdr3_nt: TGTGCCAGCAGTTTTAGGACAGCCTACGAGCAGTACTTC
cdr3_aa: CASSFRTAYEQYF

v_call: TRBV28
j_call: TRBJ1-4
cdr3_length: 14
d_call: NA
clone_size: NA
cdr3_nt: TGTGCCAGCAGTCCGTATACGCGTTTGGAAAAACTGTTTTTT
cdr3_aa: CASSPYTRLEKLFF

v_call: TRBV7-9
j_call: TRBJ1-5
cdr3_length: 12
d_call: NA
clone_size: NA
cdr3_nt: TGTGCCAGCAAGGTCCAGGTTCAGCCCCAGCATTTT
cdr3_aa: CASKVQVQPQHF

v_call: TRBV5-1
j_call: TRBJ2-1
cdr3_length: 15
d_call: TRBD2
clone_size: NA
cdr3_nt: TGCGCCAGCAGCTTGAGCGGGAGCTCCTACAATGAGCAGTTCTTC
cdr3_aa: CASSLSGSSYNEQFF

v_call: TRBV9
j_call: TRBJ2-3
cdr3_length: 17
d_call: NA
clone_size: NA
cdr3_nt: TGTGCCAGCAGCGTCGGAGACCAGGGTTCTAGCACAGATACGCAGTATTTT
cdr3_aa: CASSVGDQGSSTDTQYF

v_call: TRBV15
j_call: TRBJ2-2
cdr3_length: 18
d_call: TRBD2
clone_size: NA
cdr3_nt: TGTGCCACCAGCAGAGCTTTGAGGACTAGTTTAAACACCGGGGAGCTGTTTTTT
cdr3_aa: CATSRALRTSLNTGELFF

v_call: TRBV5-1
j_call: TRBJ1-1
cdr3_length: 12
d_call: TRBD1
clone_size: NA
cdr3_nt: TGCGCCAGCAGCCGGGACAGTGTTGAAGCTTTCTTT
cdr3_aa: CASSRDSVEAFF